This T cell receptor beta chain appears in the sequencing data of a study of shared clonotypes between healthy human individuals. Sequenced by immunoSEQ multiplex PCR; TCRdb stores in-frame clones only, minus some. The profile shows about 2 million clones, 95% of them singletons. This CDR3 comprises 15 residues. Between the trimmed V and J ends, which lost 6 bases and 5 bases, there was a span of 18 bases. Germline CDR1 MNHNS, CDR2 SASEGT. The clonotype comes from a man aged 18-30 years in good health. The V gene is TRBV6-1, the J gene TRBJ2-3; no clear D. Sequenced input: naive CD4+ T cells sorted from blood. Subset reported: CD45RA+ positively selected. The CDR3 nucleotides are TGTGCCAGCAGATTAGGGCCACTTTCTGGAGATACGCAGTATTTT. This translates into CASRLGPLSGDTQYF.